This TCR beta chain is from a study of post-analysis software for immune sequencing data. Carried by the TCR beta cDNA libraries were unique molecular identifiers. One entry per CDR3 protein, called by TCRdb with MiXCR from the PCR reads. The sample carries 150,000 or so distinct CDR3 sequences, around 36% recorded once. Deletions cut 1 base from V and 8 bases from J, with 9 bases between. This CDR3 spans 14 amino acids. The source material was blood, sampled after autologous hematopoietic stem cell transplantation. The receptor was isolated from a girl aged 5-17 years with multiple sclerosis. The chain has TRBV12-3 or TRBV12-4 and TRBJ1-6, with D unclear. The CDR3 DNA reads TGTGCCAGCAGTTTAGGAGGGTATGATTCACCCCTCCACTTT. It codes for CASSLGGYDSPLHF.